This T cell receptor beta chain emerged from a study of T cell responses to AZD1222 COVID-19 vaccine. Findings and limits, study-wide: Without day 14 samples, only post-peak T cell repertoires were studied.

Trimming removed 3 bases at V and 4 bases at J, with 9 bases between. The length of the CDR3 is 14 residues. Germline loops: CDR1 MRHNA, CDR2 SNTAGT. This clone was observed once. Its target is not known. Profiling relied on immunoSEQ multiplex PCR, and the TCRdb table lists in-frame clones only, not all of them. The data contain around 120,000 clones, 90% to 95% of them singletons. Sequencing was performed on peripheral blood, taken on day 0 of AZD1222 vaccination. The sequence derives from an adult in good health. The chain combines TRBV6-4 with TRBJ2-2, with D possibly being TRBD1 (6 bases). The CDR3 sequence: CASSETGSTGELFF. In DNA, the CDR3 is TGTGCCAGCAGTGAAACAGGGAGCACCGGGGAGCTGTTTTTT.